Presented here are 5 T cell receptor beta chains from one specimen sequenced in a study of beta chain features in type 1 diabetes. General study points: Shorter TCRB CDR3s, moderately but significantly so, marked every one of the four CD4+ subsets in Type 1 diabetes patients.

Every isolated RNA sample was fully reverse transcribed, so sequencing captured expressed TCRB transcripts. Only in-frame clones appear in the TCRdb table, and some are missing; sequencing was by immunoSEQ multiplex PCR. The sample has more than 200,000 clones, 16% seen once. No antigen is known for these receptors. Sequenced sample: naive CD4+ T cells from blood. The receptors were gathered from a man aged 30-40 years with type 1 diabetes.

The J gene is TRBJ2-1, the V gene TRBV29-1, with D maybe TRBD1 (5 bases). Per germline, CDR1 SQVTM and CDR2 ANQGSEA. CDR3 length: 12 amino acids. V was trimmed by 3 bases and J by 6 bases, leaving 9 bases between them. The CDR3 spells CSVDGAFNEQFF. DNA of the CDR3: TGCAGCGTTGATGGGGCTTTCAATGAGCAGTTCTTC.

This clone showed up just a few times. The rearrangement joins TRBV28 to TRBJ2-7; maybe TRBD2 (5 bases). Trimming stripped 3 bases from V and 5 bases from J, with 11 bases between. Germline V gene sequence: CDR1 MDHEN, CDR2 SYDVKM. CDR3 length: 13 amino acids. The CDR3 protein is CASSLPGRDEQYF. The CDR3 DNA sequence: TGTGCCAGCAGTTTGCCCGGGCGGGACGAGCAGTACTTC. The whole variable domain, remainder taken from reference TRBV28 and TRBJ2-7, is DVKVTQSSRYLVKRTGEKVFLECVQDMDHENMFWYRQDPGLGLRLIYFSYDVKMKEKGDIPEGYSVSREKKERFSLILESASTNQTSMYLCASSLPGRDEQYFGPGTRLTVT.

The V call is TRBV29-1, the J call TRBJ1-5; D unresolved. V lost 4 bases to trimming and J lost 1 base, with 11 bases between them. The CDR3 contains 14 residues. Germline V lookup: CDR1 SQVTM, CDR2 ANQGSEA. The CDR3 is CSVARGSSNQPQHF. CDR3 DNA: TGCAGCGTTGCCCGGGGAAGCAGCAATCAGCCCCAGCATTTT.

This clone was seen a few times. V and J are TRBV29-1 and TRBJ1-3; D is undetermined. V was shortened by 4 bases and J by 0 bases, with 7 bases between the two germline ends. The germline V gene encodes CDR1 SQVTM and CDR2 ANQGSEA. CDR3 length: 13 residues. CDR3 loop: CSVARLSGNTIYF. In DNA, the CDR3 is TGCAGCGTTGCCAGGCTCTCTGGAAACACCATATATTTT.

This clone was seen more than once but under ten times. The rearrangement uses TRBV9 and TRBJ2-3, with no clear D. This CDR3 is built from 14 residues. V lost 4 bases and J lost 3, with 12 bases in between. The germline CDR1 and CDR2 sequences are SGDLS and YYNGEE. The CDR3 protein is CASSPLQSTDTQYF. The CDR3 coding sequence is TGTGCCAGCAGCCCACTTCAATCTACAGATACGCAGTATTTT.